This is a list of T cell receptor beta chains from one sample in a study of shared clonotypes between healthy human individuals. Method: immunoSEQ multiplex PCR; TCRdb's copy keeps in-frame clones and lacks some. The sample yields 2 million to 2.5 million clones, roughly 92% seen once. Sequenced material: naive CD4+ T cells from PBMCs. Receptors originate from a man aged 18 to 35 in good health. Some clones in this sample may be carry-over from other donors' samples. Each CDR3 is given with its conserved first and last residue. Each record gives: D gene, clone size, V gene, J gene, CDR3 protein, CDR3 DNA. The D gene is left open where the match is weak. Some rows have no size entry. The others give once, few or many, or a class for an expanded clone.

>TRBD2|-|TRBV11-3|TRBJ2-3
CASSLGTSGRSDTQYF
TGTGCCAGCAGCTTAGGTACTAGCGGGAGATCAGATACGCAGTATTTT
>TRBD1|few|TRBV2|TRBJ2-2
CASRGTGATGELFF
TGTGCCAGCAGAGGGACAGGGGCCACCGGGGAGCTGTTTTTT
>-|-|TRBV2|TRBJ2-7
CASGGSTSPYEQYF
TGTGCCAGTGGTGGGTCAACTTCCCCTTACGAGCAGTACTTC
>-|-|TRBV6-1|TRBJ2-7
CASRGGTGGYEQYF
TGTGCCAGCAGGGGAGGGACAGGTGGTTACGAGCAGTACTTC
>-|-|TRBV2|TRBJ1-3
CASSDPGHPTNFGNTIYF
TGTGCCAGCAGTGATCCGGGACATCCGACGAACTTCGGAAACACCATATATTTT
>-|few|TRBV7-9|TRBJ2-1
CASSLVSGVGYEQFF
TGTGCCAGCAGCTTAGTGTCGGGAGTGGGATATGAGCAGTTCTTC
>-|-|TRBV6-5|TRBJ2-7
CASSYSPTYEQYF
TGTGCCAGCAGTTACTCACCAACCTACGAGCAGTACTTC
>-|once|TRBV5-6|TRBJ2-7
CASSLRGYKGYEQYF
TGTGCCAGCAGCTTGCGGGGCTACAAGGGCTACGAGCAGTACTTC
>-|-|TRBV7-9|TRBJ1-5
CASSLDGNQPQHF
TGTGCCAGCAGCTTAGACGGCAATCAGCCCCAGCATTTT
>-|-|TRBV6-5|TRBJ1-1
CASSLNRGKGTEAFF
TGTGCCAGCAGTTTGAACCGGGGGAAGGGGACTGAAGCTTTCTTT
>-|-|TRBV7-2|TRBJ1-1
CASSPRIQGLNTEAFF
TGTGCCAGCAGCCCGCGCATACAGGGATTGAACACTGAAGCTTTCTTT
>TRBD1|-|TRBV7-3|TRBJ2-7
CASSFAGQGAYEQYF
TGTGCCAGCAGCTTCGCCGGACAGGGGGCCTACGAGCAGTACTTC
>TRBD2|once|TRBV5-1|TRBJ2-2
CASSLGVAGATGELFF
TGCGCCAGCAGCTTGGGGGTAGCGGGAGCGACCGGGGAGCTGTTTTTT
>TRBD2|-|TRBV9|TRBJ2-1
CASSEGTSGYNEQFF
TGTGCCAGCAGCGAGGGGACTAGCGGTTACAATGAGCAGTTCTTC
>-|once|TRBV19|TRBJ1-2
CASSAIDYGYTF
TGTGCCAGTAGTGCAATCGACTATGGCTACACCTTC
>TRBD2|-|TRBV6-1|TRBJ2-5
CASSDHSGTSWRETQYF
TGTGCCAGCAGTGATCACTCCGGGACTAGCTGGAGGGAGACCCAGTACTTC
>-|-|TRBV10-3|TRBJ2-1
CAISRGSWGDNEQFF
TGTGCCATCAGTCGGGGGAGCTGGGGAGACAATGAGCAGTTCTTC
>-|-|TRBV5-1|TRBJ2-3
CASSPIPTDTQYF
TGCGCCAGCAGCCCGATACCCACAGATACGCAGTATTTT
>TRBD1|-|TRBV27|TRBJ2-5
CASSLLGQGGVETQYF
TGTGCCAGCAGTCTACTGGGACAGGGTGGGGTGGAGACCCAGTACTTC
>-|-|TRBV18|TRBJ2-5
CASSPPPGAPQETQYF
TGTGCCAGCTCACCACCTCCAGGGGCCCCCCAAGAGACCCAGTACTTC
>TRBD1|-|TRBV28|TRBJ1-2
CASRVDRGNYGYTF
TGTGCCAGCAGGGTGGACAGGGGTAACTATGGCTACACCTTC
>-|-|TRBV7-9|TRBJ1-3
CASSLVQGRNSGNTIYF
TGTGCCAGCAGCTTAGTTCAGGGGCGGAACTCTGGAAACACCATATATTTT
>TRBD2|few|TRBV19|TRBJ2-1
CASSMASGAPYEQFF
TGTGCCAGTAGTATGGCCAGCGGGGCCCCCTATGAGCAGTTCTTC
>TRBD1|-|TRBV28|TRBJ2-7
CASSLPGTGRYEQYF
TGTGCCAGCAGTTTACCCGGGACAGGGCGCTACGAGCAGTACTTC
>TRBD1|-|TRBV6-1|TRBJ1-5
CASSARGAGNQPQHF
TGTGCCAGCAGTGCCAGGGGGGCCGGCAATCAGCCCCAGCATTTT
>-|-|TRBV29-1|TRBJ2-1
CSISRGFSYNEQFF
TGCAGCATCTCGAGGGGGTTCTCCTACAATGAGCAGTTCTTC
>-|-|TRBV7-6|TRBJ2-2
CASSLAGDTGELFF
TGTGCCAGCAGCTTAGCGGGGGACACCGGGGAGCTGTTTTTT
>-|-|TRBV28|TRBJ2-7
CASSLRGARYEQYF
TGTGCCAGCAGTTTGAGAGGGGCGAGGTACGAGCAGTACTTC
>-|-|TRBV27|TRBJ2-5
CASSSYRGQETQYF
TGTGCCAGCAGTTCGTATCGTGGGCAAGAGACCCAGTACTTC
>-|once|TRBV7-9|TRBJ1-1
CASSLEFETFF
TGTGCCAGCAGCTTAGAATTTGAGACGTTCTTT
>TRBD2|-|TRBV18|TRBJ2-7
CASSPTSVYEQYF
TGTGCCAGCTCACCCACTAGCGTGTACGAGCAGTACTTC
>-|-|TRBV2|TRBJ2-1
CASSPRLVFEQFF
TGTGCCAGCAGTCCTCGACTAGTCTTTGAGCAGTTCTTC
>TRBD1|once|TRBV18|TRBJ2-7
CASSRGQGSIYEQYF
TGTGCCAGCTCACGAGGACAGGGTTCTATCTACGAGCAGTACTTC
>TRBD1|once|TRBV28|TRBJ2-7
CASSLRDRHIYEQYF
TGTGCCAGCAGTTTGAGGGACAGGCATATTTACGAGCAGTACTTC
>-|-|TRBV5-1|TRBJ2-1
CASSLGQVNNEQFF
TGCGCCAGCAGCTTGGGACAGGTAAACAATGAGCAGTTCTTC
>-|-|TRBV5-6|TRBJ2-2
CASSVQGVGTGELFF
TGTGCCAGCAGCGTACAAGGAGTTGGCACCGGGGAGCTGTTTTTT
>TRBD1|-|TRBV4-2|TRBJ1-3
CASSHNDRASGNTIYF
TGTGCCAGCAGCCATAACGACAGGGCTTCTGGAAACACCATATATTTT
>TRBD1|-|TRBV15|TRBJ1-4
CATSRGQLNEKLFF
TGTGCCACCAGCCGGGGACAGTTGAATGAAAAACTGTTTTTT
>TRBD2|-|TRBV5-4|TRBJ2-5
CASSLGGGRRYQETQYF
TGTGCCAGCAGCTTGGGGGGCGGGAGGCGGTACCAAGAGACCCAGTACTTC
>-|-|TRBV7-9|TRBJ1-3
CASSLGNMGPPGF
TGTGCCAGCAGCTTGGGCAACATGGGACCGCCGGGTTTT
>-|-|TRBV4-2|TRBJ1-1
CASSRRGRRENTEAFF
TGTGCCAGCAGCCGTCGTGGCCGTCGGGAGAACACTGAAGCTTTCTTT
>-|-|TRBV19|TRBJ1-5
CASSIVPPQGALNQPQHF
TGTGCCAGTAGTATAGTCCCCCCCCAGGGCGCCCTCAATCAGCCCCAGCATTTT